This T cell receptor beta chain was recorded in a study of blood T cell repertoires in COVID-19. How the authors handled the data: Amplification of reference gene primers provided the estimated nucleated cell counts. The repertoire was sequenced with immunoSEQ multiplex PCR; TCRdb's copy has only in-frame clones and lacks some. V, J and clone size are those of that table, while D and trimming were read from the DNA. This sample has 410,000 or so clones, with approximately 90% found just once. Per germline, CDR1 MNHEY and CDR2 SMNVEV (reference sequence). The CDR3 is made up of 16 amino acids. Deletions cut 5 bases from V and 1 base from J, with 15 bases between.

J is TRBJ1-5 and V is TRBV27, with D perhaps TRBD1 (5 bases). The TCR originated in a middle-aged woman with COVID-19, enrolled during active disease. Material for sequencing was peripheral blood. CDR3 in amino acids: CASSVNPRVSNQPQHF. The CDR3 DNA sequence: TGTGCCAGCAGTGTCAACCCCAGGGTCAGCAATCAGCCCCAGCATTTT.